Below, 11 T cell receptor beta chains from the same sample are listed, as sequenced in a study of T-cell reconstitution after alpha-beta-depleted transplantation in children. Unique molecular identifiers were used in preparing the TCRbeta library. Via MiXCR, TCRdb re-called the PCR reads, giving one row per CDR3 protein. The sample lists around 340,000 distinct CDR3 sequences, more than 10% seen once, with 3.5% to 4.5% in the top ten. The specimen was PBMCs, collected from the stem cell graft. The receptors shown here come from a human donor who donated a stem cell graft to a child with Fanconi anemia.

The CDR3 nucleotides read TGCAGCTCGAGCGGGGAGACGGACACCGGGGAGCTGTTTTTT. Residues: CSSSGETDTGELFF. V usage is TRBV29-1 and J usage is TRBJ2-2; 7 bases line up with TRBD2. The V segment lost 8 bases and the J segment 3 bases; nucleotides outside the gene matches: 9. Germline V lookup: CDR1 SQVTM, CDR2 ANQGSEA. There are 14 residues in the CDR3.

In its sample, this clonotype was seen many times. The V gene is TRBV5-1, the J gene TRBJ2-1; D remains unclear. CDR1 is SGHRS and CDR2 is YFSETQ in the germline V gene. The CDR3 spans 15 residues. V shed 0 bases and J shed 4 bases, with 11 bases lying between them. The CDR3 sequence: CASSLEQTPYNEQFF. CDR3 in DNA: TGCGCCAGCAGCTTGGAACAGACCCCTTACAATGAGCAGTTCTTC.

The chain recombines TRBV6-1 with TRBJ2-3; perhaps TRBD2 as D (6 bases). V lost 6 bases and J lost 3, with 13 bases in between. CDR3 length: 14 residues. Per germline, CDR1 MNHNS and CDR2 SASEGT. The CDR3 region is CASSSLRGTDTQYF. The CDR3 region has the DNA TGTGCCAGCAGCTCCCTGCGGGGTACAGATACGCAGTATTTT.

This clonotype was counted ten times or more. The gene calls are TRBV3-1 and TRBJ2-1; a weak D match, TRBD2 (5 bases). Trimming removed 4 bases at V and 9 bases at J, with 13 bases between. The CDR3 sequence is 13 residues long. The germline V gene has CDR1 LGHDT and CDR2 YNNKEL (reference sequence). The CDR3, as DNA: TGTGCCAGCAGCCCGGGCCCCGGAGGTGAGCAGTTCTTC. Translated, it gives CASSPGPGGEQFF.

V is TRBV7-9 and J is TRBJ2-2, with 7 bases identical to TRBD1. The CDR3 is 14 residues long. V gave up 7 bases and J gave up 5 bases; unmatched junction bases: 7. Per germline, CDR1 SEHNR and CDR2 FQNEAQ (reference sequence). As DNA, the CDR3 is TGTGCCAGCAATCCAACAGGGGTAACCGGGGAGCTGTTTTTT. Amino acid sequence: CASNPTGVTGELFF.

This clonotype occurred many times. The CDR3 loop reads CASTPPGTVTGELFF. The CDR3 DNA is TGTGCCAGCACCCCGCCCGGGACAGTCACCGGGGAGCTGTTTTTT. The J gene is TRBJ2-2, the V gene TRBV25-1; TRBD1 aligns across 7 bases. Germline trimming cut 7 bases from V and 4 bases from J; bases unmatched to any gene: 9. Per germline, CDR1 MGHDK and CDR2 SYGVNS. The CDR3 contains 15 residues.

This clonotype was detected a few times. The chain couples TRBV5-1 to TRBJ1-1, with no clear D. Germline lookup yields CDR1 SGHRS and CDR2 YFSETQ. V shed 0 bases and J shed 4 bases, with 13 bases lying between them. This CDR3 comprises 15 residues. In DNA, the CDR3 is TGCGCCAGCAGCTTGGCCGTTAGTAGACTCACTGAAGCTTTCTTT. It is translated as CASSLAVSRLTEAFF.

This clonotype was counted only a few times. An end of the junction differs from the germline gene, which may be a read error. The chain couples TRBV10-1 to TRBJ1-1; D ambiguous. The germline CDR1 and CDR2 sequences are WNHNN and SYGVQD (reference sequence). This CDR3 is 14 amino acids long. In DNA form, the CDR3 reads TGCGCCAGCAGGGAGTTTCAATCAGGCACTGAAGCTTTCTTT. Translated, it gives CASREFQSGTEAFF.

The chain employs TRBV12-3 or TRBV12-4 and TRBJ2-3; 9 positions match TRBD2. J gave up 1 base and V 6 bases, and 5 bases lay outside the gene matches. CDR3 length: 15 residues. CDR3 residues: CASRNAGGRTDTQYF. CDR3 nucleotides: TGTGCCAGCAGAAATGCGGGGGGGCGCACAGATACGCAGTATTTT.

The chain has TRBV5-5 and TRBJ2-2; 8 nucleotides align to TRBD1. The CDR3 is 16 amino acids. Germline V gene lookup returns CDR1 SGHKS and CDR2 YYEKEE (reference sequence). V was clipped by 5 bases and J by 5 bases; unmatched bases: 11. The CDR3 DNA is TGTGCCAGCAGGCTTTATCCGGACAGGGTTACCGGGGAGCTGTTTTTT. Its translation is CASRLYPDRVTGELFF.

The sample holds many counts of this clonotype. The gene calls are TRBV12-3 or TRBV12-4 and TRBJ1-1; D possibly corresponds to TRBD1 (6 bases). V was cut by 5 bases and J by 1 base, with 11 bases left in between. The CDR3 covers 14 residues. The CDR3 loop is CASSPLTGNTEAFF. The CDR3, as DNA: TGTGCCAGCAGTCCTTTGACAGGGAACACTGAAGCTTTCTTT.